This T cell receptor beta chain was observed in a study of T cells in Graves' hyperthyroidism and ophthalmopathy. Study-wide findings and caveats: A model of 13 V-J pairs discriminated ophthalmopathy from stable hyperthyroidism.

Over 18 months, lack of ophthalmopathy progression marked Graves' hyperthyroidism as stable. Among the patients, aged 18 to 65, hyperthyroidism was newly diagnosed and had lasted under 2 months. Every diagnosis used clinical symptoms, serum thyroxine and TRAb, thyroid ultrasound and orbital computed tomography. This clonotype was picked up many times. Its target is unknown. Looked up from germline, CDR1 is MNHNS and CDR2 is SASEGT. CDR3 size: 21 residues. The junction had 30 bases not matched to a gene; V was cut back by 7 bases and J by 9 bases. Amplified regions were TCR beta CDR3 sequences from RNA transcripts. Using the HTBI primer set, a first-round RT-PCR was run on the TCR CDR3. One entry per CDR3 protein, called by TCRdb with MiXCR from the multiplex PCR reads. The data contain approximately 590,000 distinct CDR3 sequences, approximately 14% of them singletons.

The sequencing input was blood. This receptor was identified in a woman between 25 and 40 years old with Graves' hyperthyroidism. The V call is TRBV6-1, the J call TRBJ2-1; 10 bases are a match to TRBD2. The CDR3 here is CASTLFLSDSPAGGPAAEQFF. The CDR3 region has the DNA TGTGCCAGCACTCTATTTTTAAGCGACTCTCCAGCGGGAGGGCCTGCGGCTGAGCAGTTCTTC.